These 20 T cell receptor beta chains came from one sample sequenced in a study of cytomegalovirus exposure and HLA in healthy donors. In the PCR, 60 Vbeta and 13 Jbeta primers were used. Sequencing used immunoSEQ multiplex PCR; TCRdb keeps in-frame clones, though not all of them. The sample contains over 150,000 clones, approximately 81% of which appear only once. Specimen: PBMCs. The origin of the receptors is a man between 18 and 29 years old in good health and CMV-seronegative.

The chain carries TRBV30 and TRBJ2-2; D remains ambiguous. Trimming removed 4 bases at V and 2 bases at J, with 11 bases between. The CDR3 spans 14 residues. Germline loops: CDR1 GTSNPN, CDR2 SVGIG (reference sequence). The CDR3 reads CAWTPPLNTGELFF. The CDR3 region has the DNA TGTGCCTGGACCCCCCCACTTAACACCGGGGAGCTGTTTTTT.

The chain recombines TRBV7-9 with TRBJ2-7; a weak D match, TRBD1 (6 bases). Germline V lookup: CDR1 SEHNR, CDR2 FQNEAQ (reference sequence). The CDR3 length is 15 residues. V lost 7 bases and J 7 bases, leaving 23 bases between the germline ends. This chain's CDR3 is CASTHLGEGQREQYF. CDR3 nucleotide sequence: TGTGCCAGCACCCATCTCGGGGAAGGACAGAGGGAGCAGTACTTC.

This clone was seen more than once but under ten times. The rearrangement links TRBV18 to TRBJ2-7, with a tentative D call TRBD1 (6 bases). From germline, CDR1 is KGHSH and CDR2 LQKENI. The CDR3 consists of 17 residues. The germline V and J ends were trimmed by 2 bases and 3 bases, with 20 bases remaining between them. CDR3 sequence (DNA): TGTGCCAGCTCACCAGCGTACCTCTTACAGGGAAACTACGAGCAGTACTTC. As protein: CASSPAYLLQGNYEQYF.

The chain combines TRBV2 with TRBJ2-1; 9 bases are shared with TRBD2. Germline V gives CDR1 SNHLY, CDR2 FYNNEI. There are 10 residues in the CDR3. V was clipped by 11 bases and J by 13 bases; unmatched bases: 6. In DNA form, the CDR3 reads TGTGCCTCCGAAGGGACTAGCCAGTTCTTC. Amino acids: CASEGTSQFF.

The gene calls are TRBV9 and TRBJ2-7; 9 positions match TRBD1. From germline, CDR1 is SGDLS and CDR2 YYNGEE. The CDR3 is made up of 14 amino acids. With V trimmed by 4 bases and J by 6 bases, 8 bases remained unmatched. The CDR3 DNA sequence: TGTGCCAGCAGCACTACGGGACAGGGCTCCGAGCAGTACTTC. It translates to CASSTTGQGSEQYF.

V gene TRBV6-5 combines with J gene TRBJ2-6, with D perhaps TRBD1 (6 bases). CDR1 MNHEY and CDR2 SVGAGI come from the germline V gene. V was pared by 4 bases and J by 2 bases, with 9 bases between. CDR3 length equals 15 residues. The CDR3 loop is CASSSQGAGANVLTF. The CDR3, as DNA: TGTGCCAGCAGTTCACAGGGAGCTGGGGCCAACGTCCTGACTTTC.

The rearrangement links TRBV20-1 to TRBJ2-1, with 12 bases that match TRBD2. CDR1 is DFQATT, CDR2 SNEGSKA, per germline (reference sequence). The CDR3 loop spans 11 amino acids. CDR3 nucleotides: TGCCCGGGACTAGCGGGCTTAGAGCAGTTCTTC. Translation: CPGLAGLEQFF.

This clone was observed a few times. V and J are TRBV19 and TRBJ1-1; TRBD1 might be the D (6 bases). Trimming cost V 1 base and J 3 bases, with 21 bases left between them. The CDR3 is 18 residues long. Germline V gene lookup returns CDR1 LNHDA and CDR2 SQIVND (reference sequence). CDR3 protein: CASSIANWRGAEDTEAFF. The DNA of the CDR3 is TGTGCCAGTAGTATAGCTAACTGGCGGGGGGCGGAGGACACTGAAGCTTTCTTT.

On this clone: The DNA is omitted, as the CDR3 cannot be located on it reliably, and the CDR3 follows TCRdb's listing. J is TRBJ2-5 and V is TRBV11-3; the D segment call TRBD2 is taken from the table without a DNA check. Germline values: CDR1 SGHNT, CDR2 YENEEA. The CDR3 length equals 13 residues, ends included. CDR3 sequence: CASSIFGEETQYF.

The chain uses TRBV7-8 and TRBJ2-1; 10 nucleotides align to TRBD2. Trimming removed 5 bases from V and 10 bases from J; junction bases left unmatched: 8. The V gene's germline CDR1 is SGHVS and CDR2 FQNEAQ. This CDR3 spans 14 amino acids. CDR3 protein: CASSEREGAAEQFF. In nucleotides, the CDR3 is TGTGCCAGCAGCGAGCGGGAGGGGGCGGCGGAGCAGTTCTTC.

The chain recombines TRBV10-3 with TRBJ2-3, with TRBD2 matching over 8 bases. Germline loops: CDR1 ENHRY, CDR2 SYGVKD. The V segment lost 7 bases and the J segment 4 bases; nucleotides outside the gene matches: 7. This CDR3 is built from 14 residues. The CDR3 loop is CAINPGAGADTQYF. DNA of the CDR3: TGTGCCATCAATCCTGGAGCGGGAGCAGATACGCAGTATTTT.

The rearrangement links TRBV18 to TRBJ2-6, with D unresolved. This CDR3 has 14 residues. Germline V gives CDR1 KGHSH, CDR2 LQKENI. V was pared by 2 bases and J by 4 bases, with 6 bases between. The CDR3 DNA is TGTGCCAGCTCACCATCGAGGGGGGCCAACGTCCTGACTTTC. Amino acids: CASSPSRGANVLTF. The variable domain in full, completed from reference TRBV18 and TRBJ2-6, reads NAGVMQNPRHLVRRRGQEARLRCSPMKGHSHVYWYRQLPEEGLKFMVYLQKENIIDESGMPKERFSAEFPKEGPSILRIQQVVRGDSAAYFCASSPSRGANVLTFGAGSRLTVL.

The rearrangement joins TRBV13 to TRBJ1-4; D remains ambiguous. Trimming stripped 3 bases from V and 7 bases from J, with 12 bases between. Germline assignment: CDR1 PRHDT and CDR2 FYEKMQ (reference sequence). The CDR3 sequence is 14 residues long. The chain's CDR3 is CASSFGIRGEKLFF. The CDR3, as DNA: TGTGCCAGCAGCTTCGGCATCAGAGGTGAAAAACTGTTTTTT.

This clone was recorded once. Other DNA variants within this sample encode the same CDR3. J is TRBJ2-7 and V is TRBV19; 11 bases line up with TRBD1. V gave up 5 bases and J gave up 2 bases; unmatched junction bases: 5. Per the germline V gene, CDR1 is LNHDA and CDR2 is SQIVND (reference sequence). The CDR3 covers 15 residues. The CDR3 DNA reads TGTGCCAGTAGTCCCAGGGACAGGGGGACCTACGAGCAGTACTTC. It yields the protein CASSPRDRGTYEQYF.

A remark on this clone: At one end, the junction sequence differs from germline, possibly due to a read error. The chain couples TRBV23-1 to TRBJ2-4; the D gene is possibly TRBD2 (6 bases). TRBV23-1 is an ORF, and what it does is uncertain. There are 14 residues in the CDR3. The CDR3 coding sequence is TGCGCCAGCAGTCAGCCCACGGGGAGGCCCGTGAAGGACTTC. Protein: CASSQPTGRPVKDF.

The chain uses TRBV7-8 and TRBJ2-7; perhaps TRBD2 as D (5 bases). Per the germline V gene, CDR1 is SGHVS and CDR2 is FQNEAQ. V was pared by 5 bases and J by 2 bases, with 16 bases between. There are 15 residues in the CDR3. CDR3 protein: CASSPLAGAPYEQYF. The CDR3 DNA sequence: TGTGCCAGCAGCCCCCTAGCCGGAGCCCCCTACGAGCAGTACTTC.

The V gene is TRBV18, the J gene TRBJ2-7, with 7 nucleotides matching TRBD2. The V gene's germline CDR1 is KGHSH and CDR2 LQKENI. The CDR3 has 12 residues. With 8 bases clipped from V and 4 bases from J, the junction kept 5 bases outside the gene matches. The CDR3 loop is CASAPGGYEQYF. The CDR3 DNA sequence: TGTGCCAGCGCCCCCGGGGGGTACGAGCAGTACTTC. Supplemented by reference TRBV18 and TRBJ2-7, the full variable domain reads NAGVMQNPRHLVRRRGQEARLRCSPMKGHSHVYWYRQLPEEGLKFMVYLQKENIIDESGMPKERFSAEFPKEGPSILRIQQVVRGDSAAYFCASAPGGYEQYFGPGTRLTVT.

This clone has just one count. CDR3 nucleotides: TGTGCCAGCAGAACATACAGGGCCAGTGATACGCAGTATTTT. Amino acids: CASRTYRASDTQYF. The chain recombines TRBV6-5 with TRBJ2-3; D is perhaps TRBD1 (6 bases). The CDR3 sequence is 14 residues long. CDR1 and CDR2 from the germline V gene are MNHEY and SVGAGI. Trimming pared 6 bases from V and 6 bases from J, leaving 16 bases between.

The chain links TRBV14 to TRBJ1-4; tentatively, D is TRBD1 (5 bases). Germline V gives CDR1 SGHDN, CDR2 FVKESK. Trimming shortened V by 4 bases and J by 2 bases, and 20 bases separated the two germline ends. This CDR3 is built from 18 residues. DNA for the CDR3: TGTGCCAGCAGCCGCCGGGACGTCGCGGGGCTCACTAATGAAAAACTGTTTTTT. Residues: CASSRRDVAGLTNEKLFF.

This clone was seen only once. The chain has TRBV28 and TRBJ2-5; a possible D gene is TRBD2 (5 bases). V was pared by 8 bases and J by 5 bases, with 12 bases between. CDR1 is MDHEN and CDR2 is SYDVKM in the germline V gene. The CDR3 runs 12 residues. CDR3 in amino acids: CASGEGRETQYF. DNA of the CDR3: TGTGCCAGCGGAGAGGGAAGGGAGACCCAGTACTTC.